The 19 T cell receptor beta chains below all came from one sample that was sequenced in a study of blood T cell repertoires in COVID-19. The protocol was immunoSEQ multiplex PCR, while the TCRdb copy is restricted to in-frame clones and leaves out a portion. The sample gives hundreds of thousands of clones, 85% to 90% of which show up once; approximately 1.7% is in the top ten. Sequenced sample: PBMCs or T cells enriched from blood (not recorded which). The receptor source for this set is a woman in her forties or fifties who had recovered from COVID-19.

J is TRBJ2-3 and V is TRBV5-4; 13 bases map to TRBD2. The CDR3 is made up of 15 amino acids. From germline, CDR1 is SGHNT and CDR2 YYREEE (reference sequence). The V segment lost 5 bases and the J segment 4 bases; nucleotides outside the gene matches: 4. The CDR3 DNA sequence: TGTGCCAGCAGATCGGGACTAGCGGGATCAGATACGCAGTATTTT. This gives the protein CASRSGLAGSDTQYF.

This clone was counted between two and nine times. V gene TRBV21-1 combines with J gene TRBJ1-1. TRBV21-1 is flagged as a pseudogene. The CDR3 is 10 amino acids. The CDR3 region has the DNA TGTCCGGCAGAGGGCCGTCTTGCTTTCTTT. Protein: CPAEGRLAFF.

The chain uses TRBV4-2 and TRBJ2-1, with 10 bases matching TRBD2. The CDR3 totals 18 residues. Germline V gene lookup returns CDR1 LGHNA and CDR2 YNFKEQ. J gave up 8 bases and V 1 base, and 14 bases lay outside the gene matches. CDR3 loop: CASSQGEGAGLASDEQFF. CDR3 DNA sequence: TGTGCCAGCAGCCAAGGGGAGGGGGCGGGACTAGCGAGTGATGAGCAGTTCTTC.

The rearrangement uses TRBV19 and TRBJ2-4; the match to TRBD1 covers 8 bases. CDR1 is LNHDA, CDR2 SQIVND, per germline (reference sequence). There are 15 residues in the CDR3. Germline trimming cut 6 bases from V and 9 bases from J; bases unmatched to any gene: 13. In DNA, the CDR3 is TGTGCCAGTAGCCTATTGATCGGACAGGGTCCCATTCAGTACTTC. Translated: CASSLLIGQGPIQYF.

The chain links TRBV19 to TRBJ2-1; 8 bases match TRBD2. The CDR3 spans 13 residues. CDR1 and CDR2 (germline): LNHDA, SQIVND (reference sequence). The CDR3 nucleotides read TGTGGGACTAGCTGGGACGCCTACAATGAGCAGTTCTTC. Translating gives CGTSWDAYNEQFF. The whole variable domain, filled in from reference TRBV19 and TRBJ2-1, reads DGGITQSPKYLFRKEGQNVTLSCEQNLNHDAMYWYRQDPGQGLRLIYYSQIVNDFQKGDIAEGYSVSREKKESFPLTVTSAQKNPTAFYLCGTSWDAYNEQFFGPGTRLTVL.

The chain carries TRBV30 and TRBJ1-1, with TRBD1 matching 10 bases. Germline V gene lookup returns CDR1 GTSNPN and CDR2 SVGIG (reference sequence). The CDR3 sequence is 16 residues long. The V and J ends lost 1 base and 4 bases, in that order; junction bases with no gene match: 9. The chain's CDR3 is CAWSGRDRGLLTEAFF. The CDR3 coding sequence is TGTGCCTGGAGTGGCCGGGACAGGGGCCTCCTCACTGAAGCTTTCTTT. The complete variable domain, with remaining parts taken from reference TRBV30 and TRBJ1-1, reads SQTIHQWPATLVQPVGSPLSLECTVEGTSNPNLYWYRQAAGRGLQLLFYSVGIGQISSEVPQNLSASRPQDRQFILSSKKLLLSDSGFYLCAWSGRDRGLLTEAFFGQGTRLTVV.

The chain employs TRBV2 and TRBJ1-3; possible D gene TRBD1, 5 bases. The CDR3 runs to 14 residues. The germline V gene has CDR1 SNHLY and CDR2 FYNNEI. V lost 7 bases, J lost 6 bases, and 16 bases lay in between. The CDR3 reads CASKFPGLENTIYF. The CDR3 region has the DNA TGTGCCAGCAAATTTCCAGGGTTGGAAAACACCATATATTTT.

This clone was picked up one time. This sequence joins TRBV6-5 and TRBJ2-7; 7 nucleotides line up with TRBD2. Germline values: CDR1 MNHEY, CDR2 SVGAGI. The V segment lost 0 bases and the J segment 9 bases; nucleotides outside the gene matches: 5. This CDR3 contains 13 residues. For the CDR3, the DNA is TGTGCCAGCAGTTACTCGCGGGAGACCCGGCAGTACTTC. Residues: CASSYSRETRQYF.

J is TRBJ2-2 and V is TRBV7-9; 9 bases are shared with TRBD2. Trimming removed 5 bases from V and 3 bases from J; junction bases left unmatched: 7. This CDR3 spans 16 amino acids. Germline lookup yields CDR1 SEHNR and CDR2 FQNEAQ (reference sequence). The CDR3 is CASSPGIAGDTGELFF. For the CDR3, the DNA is TGTGCCAGCAGCCCCGGGATAGCGGGAGACACCGGGGAGCTGTTTTTT.

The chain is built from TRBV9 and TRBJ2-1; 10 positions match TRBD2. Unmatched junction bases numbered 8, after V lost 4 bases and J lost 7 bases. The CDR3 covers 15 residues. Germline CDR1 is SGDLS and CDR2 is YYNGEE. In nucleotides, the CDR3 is TGTGCCAGCAGCATCGGACTAGCGGAGGCAAATGAGCAGTTCTTC. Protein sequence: CASSIGLAEANEQFF.

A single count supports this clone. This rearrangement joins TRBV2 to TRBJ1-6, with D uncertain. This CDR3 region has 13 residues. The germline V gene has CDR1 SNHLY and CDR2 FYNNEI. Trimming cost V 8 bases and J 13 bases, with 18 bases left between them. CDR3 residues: CASSGRESAPLHF. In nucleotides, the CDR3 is TGTGCCAGCTCCGGGCGGGAAAGTGCGCCCCTCCACTTT.

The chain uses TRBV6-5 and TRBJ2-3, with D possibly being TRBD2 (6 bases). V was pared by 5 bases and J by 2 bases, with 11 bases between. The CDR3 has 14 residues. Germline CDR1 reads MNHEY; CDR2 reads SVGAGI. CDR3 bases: TGTGCCAGCAGTCTGGGACTGCCCACAGATACGCAGTATTTT. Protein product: CASSLGLPTDTQYF.

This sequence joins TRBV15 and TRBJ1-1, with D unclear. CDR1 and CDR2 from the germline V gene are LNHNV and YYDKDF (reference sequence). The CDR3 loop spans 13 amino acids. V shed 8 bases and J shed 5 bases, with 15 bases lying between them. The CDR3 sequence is CATALTPRTEAFF. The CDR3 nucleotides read TGTGCCACCGCCTTAACCCCGAGGACTGAAGCTTTCTTT.

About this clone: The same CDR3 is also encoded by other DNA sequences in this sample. The CDR3 DNA reads as TGCGCCAGCAGCTTAGGGGACTATGGCTACACCTTC. Its translation: CASSLGDYGYTF. This chain uses TRBV5-1 with TRBJ1-2, with D possibly being TRBD1 (5 bases). The CDR3 spans 12 residues. Germline CDR1 is SGHRS and CDR2 is YFSETQ. Between the trimmed V and J ends, which lost 2 bases and 3 bases, there was a span of 5 bases.

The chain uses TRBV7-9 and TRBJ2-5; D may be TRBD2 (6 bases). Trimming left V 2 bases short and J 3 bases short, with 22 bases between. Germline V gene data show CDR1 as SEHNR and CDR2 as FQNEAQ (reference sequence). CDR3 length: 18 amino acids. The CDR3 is CASSLMGGGFSLKETQYF. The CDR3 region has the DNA TGTGCCAGCAGCTTAATGGGAGGCGGGTTTAGCCTAAAAGAGACCCAGTACTTC.

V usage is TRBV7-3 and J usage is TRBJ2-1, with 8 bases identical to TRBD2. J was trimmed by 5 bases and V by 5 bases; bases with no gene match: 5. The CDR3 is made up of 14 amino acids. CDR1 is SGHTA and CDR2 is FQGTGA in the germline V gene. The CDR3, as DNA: TGTGCCAGCAGCCCCCCGGGGGGGCACAATGAGCAGTTCTTC. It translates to CASSPPGGHNEQFF.

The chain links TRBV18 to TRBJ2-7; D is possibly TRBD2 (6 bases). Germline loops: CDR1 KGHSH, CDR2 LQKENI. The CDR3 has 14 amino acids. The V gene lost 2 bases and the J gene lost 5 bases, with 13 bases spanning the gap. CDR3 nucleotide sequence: TGTGCCAGCTCACCAATAGGGACTTCTCACGAGCAGTACTTC. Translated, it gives CASSPIGTSHEQYF.

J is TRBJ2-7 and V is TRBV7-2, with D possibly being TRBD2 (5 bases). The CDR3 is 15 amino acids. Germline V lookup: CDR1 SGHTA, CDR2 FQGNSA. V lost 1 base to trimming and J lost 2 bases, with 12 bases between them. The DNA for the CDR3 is TGTGCCAGCAGCTTAGTAGGAGGTACGCCCTACGAGCAGTACTTC. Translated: CASSLVGGTPYEQYF.

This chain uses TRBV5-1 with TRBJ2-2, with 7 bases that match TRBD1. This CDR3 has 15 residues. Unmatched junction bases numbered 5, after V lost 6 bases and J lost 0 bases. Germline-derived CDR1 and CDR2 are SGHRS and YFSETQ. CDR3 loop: CASKIGTANTGELFF. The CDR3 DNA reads TGCGCCAGCAAGATCGGGACAGCGAACACCGGGGAGCTGTTTTTT.